Listed below are T cell receptor beta chains from one sample, sequenced in a study of T cells in Graves' hyperthyroidism and ophthalmopathy. MiXCR, applied by TCRdb to the multiplex PCR reads, yields one record per CDR3 protein. The table lists 200,000 to 250,000 distinct CDR3 sequences, roughly 17% of them singletons, with approximately 46% in the top ten. The sequenced sample consisted of blood. The receptors here all came from a man aged 45-60 years with Graves' hyperthyroidism. CDR3s include the opening cysteine and the closing phenylalanine or tryptophan. A D gene is named only where the DNA matches it firmly. Size tells how often a clone was seen (once, few, many) or the class of an expanded clone, and some rows leave it out.

V gene	clone size	J gene	D gene	CDR3 protein	CDR3 DNA
TRBV30	many	TRBJ2-3	TRBD1	CAWSDSDRGTDTQYF	TGTGCCTGGAGTGATTCGGACAGGGGCACAGATACGCAGTATTTT
TRBV18	few	TRBJ2-1	NA	CASSPPSSNEQFF	TGTGCCAGCTCACCCCCTTCCAGCAATGAGCAGTTCTTC
TRBV10-3	NA	TRBJ2-3	NA	CAISESGRTDTQYF	TGTGCCATCAGTGAGTCGGGGCGCACAGATACGCAGTATTTT
TRBV9	NA	TRBJ2-1	TRBD2	CASSVELAGAYYNEQFF	TGTGCCAGCAGCGTAGAACTAGCGGGAGCATACTACAATGAGCAGTTCTTC
TRBV3-1	NA	TRBJ2-5	TRBD2	CASSHWTSGYLETQYF	TGTGCCAGCAGCCACTGGACTAGCGGGTACCTAGAGACCCAGTACTTC
TRBV3-1	many	TRBJ2-3	NA	CASSQSRRVRYSRLYF	TGTGCCAGCAGCCAATCCCGGCGGGTACGATACTCCCGACTGTATTTT
TRBV2	many	TRBJ1-2	NA	CASSDSKSNYGYTF	TGTGCCAGCAGTGACAGCAAGAGTAACTATGGCTACACCTTC
TRBV11-2	many	TRBJ2-2	NA	CASSLVLTAGELFF	TGTGCCAGCAGCTTAGTACTAACGGCCGGGGAGCTGTTTTTT
TRBV28	many	TRBJ2-3	NA	CASSSTGTQYF	TGTGCCAGCAGCTCGACGGGTACGCAGTATTTT
TRBV28	many	TRBJ1-5	NA	CASSLEGWMQPQHF	TGTGCCAGCAGTTTAGAGGGTTGGATGCAGCCCCAGCATTTT
TRBV12-3/TRBV12-4	NA	TRBJ2-7	TRBD2	CASSQGVAGKDYEQYF	TGTGCCAGCAGCCAAGGGGTAGCGGGGAAGGACTACGAGCAGTACTTC
TRBV11-2	many	TRBJ2-5	NA	CASTVSETETQYF	TGTGCCAGCACCGTTTCCGAAACGGAGACCCAGTACTTC
TRBV6-2/TRBV6-3	many	TRBJ2-7	TRBD1	CASRAGTGVEQYF	TGTGCCAGCAGAGCCGGGACAGGGGTCGAGCAGTACTTC
TRBV7-9	many	TRBJ2-1	TRBD2	CASSLASLAGGEQFF	TGTGCCAGCAGCTTAGCGAGCCTAGCGGGAGGGGAGCAGTTCTTC
TRBV28	many	TRBJ1-5	NA	CASSFPGGAGNQPQHF	TGTGCCAGCAGTTTCCCCGGGGGCGCGGGGAATCAGCCCCAGCATTTT
TRBV9	few	TRBJ2-1	TRBD2	CASSGETGTSGYSSYNEQFF	TGTGCCAGCAGCGGGGAAACCGGGACTAGCGGGTATAGCTCCTACAATGAGCAGTTCTTC
TRBV20-1	many	TRBJ2-1	NA	CSAREASLPHNEQFF	TGCAGTGCTAGAGAGGCTTCCCTACCACACAATGAGCAGTTCTTC
TRBV12-5	many	TRBJ2-1	NA	CASGLASPKQGNEQFF	TGTGCTAGTGGTTTGGCGAGCCCGAAACAGGGAAATGAGCAGTTCTTC
TRBV7-2	NA	TRBJ2-1	NA	CASSLGGLGVQFF	TGTGCCAGCAGCTTAGGAGGGTTGGGGGTCCAGTTCTTC
TRBV4-2	NA	TRBJ1-4	NA	CASSLGPTNEKLFF	TGTGCCAGCAGCCTGGGACCGACCAATGAAAAACTGTTTTTT
TRBV10-2	many	TRBJ2-1	NA	CASSFAGHEQFF	TGCGCCAGCAGTTTTGCCGGACATGAGCAGTTCTTC
TRBV5-1	many	TRBJ2-7	TRBD1	CASSRTGGSTYEQYF	TGCGCCAGCAGCCGGACAGGGGGCAGTACCTACGAGCAGTACTTC
TRBV28	few	TRBJ2-1	NA	CASIRGTHQFF	TGTGCCAGCATCCGCGGGACTCACCAGTTCTTC
TRBV3-1	NA	TRBJ2-4	TRBD2	CASSQNDIQPGLAGHAKNIQYF	TGTGCCAGCAGCCAAAACGACATCCAACCGGGACTAGCGGGCCACGCCAAAAACATTCAGTACTTC
TRBV12-3/TRBV12-4	many	TRBJ1-5	NA	CASSPGPGISNQPQHF	TGTGCCAGCAGCCCCGGGCCAGGGATTAGCAATCAGCCCCAGCATTTT
TRBV6-5	NA	TRBJ1-2	TRBD1	CASSYRDRNGYTF	TGTGCCAGCAGTTACCGGGACAGAAATGGCTACACCTTC
TRBV12-3/TRBV12-4	NA	TRBJ2-3	TRBD2	CASSTIAGSTDTQYF	TGTGCCAGCAGTACCATAGCGGGAAGCACAGATACGCAGTATTTT
TRBV4-2	few	TRBJ2-7	NA	CASSQASHDSYEQYF	TGTGCCAGCAGCCAAGCTTCTCACGACAGCTACGAGCAGTACTTC
TRBV19	many	TRBJ2-2	NA	CASSIRREWYTGELFF	TGTGCCAGTAGTATTCGACGGGAGTGGTACACCGGGGAGCTGTTTTTT
TRBV24-1	NA	TRBJ2-5	TRBD2	CATSDFSTSGEETQYF	TGTGCCACCAGTGATTTTAGCACTAGCGGTGAAGAGACCCAGTACTTC
TRBV4-1	NA	TRBJ2-7	TRBD2	CASSQDQGGGLAVYEQYF	TGCGCCAGCAGCCAAGATCAAGGGGGGGGACTAGCGGTCTACGAGCAGTACTTC
TRBV7-9	many	TRBJ2-7	TRBD1	CASNSRGQSYEQYF	TGTGCCAGCAACTCTCGGGGACAGAGCTACGAGCAGTACTTC
TRBV20-1	many	TRBJ2-7	TRBD2	CSARGSREGFSYEQYF	TGCAGTGCTAGAGGCTCGCGGGAGGGATTCTCCTACGAGCAGTACTTC
TRBV28	once	TRBJ2-6	NA	CASSVNRDGANVLTF	TGTGCCAGCAGTGTCAACAGGGATGGGGCCAACGTCCTGACTTTC
TRBV4-2	few	TRBJ2-3	TRBD2	CASSLGTSGISSTDTQYF	TGTGCCAGCAGCCTAGGGACTAGCGGAATCTCTAGCACAGATACGCAGTATTTT
TRBV6-6	NA	TRBJ1-1	TRBD1	CASSYYTGDTEAFF	TGTGCCAGCAGTTACTATACAGGGGATACTGAAGCTTTCTTT
TRBV20-1	NA	TRBJ1-1	TRBD1	CSARDPGGRTEAFF	TGCAGTGCTAGAGATCCAGGGGGGAGGACTGAAGCTTTCTTT
TRBV6-5	few	TRBJ2-1	NA	CASSYGRTRRIYNEQFF	TGTGCCAGCAGTTATGGACGGACCCGACGAATTTACAATGAGCAGTTCTTC
TRBV5-1	few	TRBJ2-7	TRBD2	CASSHGTSGHEQYF	TGCGCCAGCAGCCACGGGACTAGCGGACACGAGCAGTACTTC
TRBV7-2	few	TRBJ1-1	TRBD1	CASGLQGAYTEAFF	TGTGCCAGCGGCTTACAGGGGGCTTATACTGAAGCTTTCTTT
TRBV15	NA	TRBJ2-3	NA	CATSSPPNTQYF	TGTGCCACCAGCTCTCCACCGAATACGCAGTATTTT
TRBV20-1	many	TRBJ2-7	NA	CSARGDGGDYEQYF	TGCAGTGCTAGAGGGGACGGTGGGGACTACGAGCAGTACTTC